The 12 T cell receptor beta chains presented below share a single source sample, sequenced in a study of human T cells and chemical hapten exposure. Time point described: patch test 3, about 24 weeks after DPC sensitization. Specified treatment: therapeutic diphenylcyclopropenone sensitization with weekly scalp DPC. TCRdb ran MiXCR on the RACE reads and lists one entry per CDR3 protein. The table lists about 160,000 distinct CDR3 sequences, around a quarter of them singletons. Sequenced material: whole blood, taken in connection with sensitization to the hapten diphenylcyclopropenone (DPC). These receptors were obtained from a woman in her late teens or twenties with alopecia areata. Some clones in this sample may be carry-over from other donors' samples.

CDR3 nucleotides: TGTGCCAGCAGTTACCCCAGGGGAAACACTGAAGCTTTCTTT. It encodes CASSYPRGNTEAFF. V usage is TRBV6-2 or TRBV6-3 and J usage is TRBJ1-1; perhaps TRBD1 as D (6 bases). The CDR3 is 14 residues long. The germline V and J ends were trimmed by 2 bases and 2 bases, with 9 bases remaining between them. CDR1 is MNHEY, CDR2 SVGEGT, per germline.

This clonotype has just a few counts. The CDR3 spells CASSRPPPGVSEQYF. The CDR3 region has the DNA TGTGCCAGCAGCCGCCCCCCACCAGGAGTCTCCGAGCAGTACTTC. V gene TRBV6-5 combines with J gene TRBJ2-7; D not resolved. Germline V CDR1 and CDR2: MNHEY, SVGAGI. The CDR3 is 15 residues long. Trimming took 6 bases from V and 6 from J, leaving 21 bases between them.

The chain combines TRBV12-3 or TRBV12-4 with TRBJ2-1; TRBD2 aligns across 7 bases. V was clipped by 3 bases and J by 8 bases; unmatched bases: 10. CDR3 length: 15 amino acids. The CDR3 spells CASSFETSSVHEQFF. The DNA for the CDR3 is TGTGCCAGCAGTTTCGAGACTAGCTCCGTGCATGAGCAGTTCTTC.

This clonotype was recorded a few times. The V and J genes are TRBV5-6 and TRBJ1-2; 9 positions agree with TRBD1. Trimming at V came to 3 bases and at J to 6 bases, leaving 6 bases not matched to a gene. CDR3 length equals 14 residues. The germline V gene encodes CDR1 SGHDT and CDR2 YYEEEE. Here the CDR3 DNA reads TGTGCCAGCAGCTCTGGGACAGGGAGGGATGGCTACACCTTC. Protein: CASSSGTGRDGYTF.

The V call is TRBV20-1, the J call TRBJ2-1; D unclear. V was shortened by 3 bases and J by 10 bases, with 10 bases between the two germline ends. Per the germline V gene, CDR1 is DFQATT and CDR2 is SNEGSKA (reference sequence). The CDR3 length is 11 residues. The CDR3 nucleotides read TGCAGTGCTAGCGAGTCTACGGAGCAGTTCTTC. Amino acid sequence: CSASESTEQFF.

The chain joins TRBV6-2 or TRBV6-3 to TRBJ2-1; 10 positions agree with TRBD2. The length of the CDR3 is 20 residues. Unmatched junction bases numbered 17, after V lost 0 bases and J lost 6 bases. Germline CDR1 MNHEY, CDR2 SVGEGT. In nucleotides, the CDR3 is TGTGCCAGCAGTTACTCTTACCCCATTCGAGCCGGGACTAGCGTCAATGAGCAGTTCTTC. It yields the protein CASSYSYPIRAGTSVNEQFF.

The gene calls are TRBV6-4 and TRBJ2-2; D is perhaps TRBD2 (5 bases). CDR3 length equals 15 residues. Trimming removed 7 bases at V and 8 bases at J, with 20 bases between. Germline V lookup: CDR1 MRHNA, CDR2 SNTAGT. CDR3: CASNPRLADCGELFF. The CDR3 DNA reads as TGTGCCAGCAATCCCAGGCTAGCAGATTGTGGGGAGCTGTTTTTT.

The chain uses TRBV2 and TRBJ2-1; 11 positions agree with TRBD2. The CDR3 spans 15 residues. Germline CDR1 and CDR2: SNHLY and FYNNEI. The J segment lost 3 bases and the V segment lost 7 bases, leaving 5 bases of the junction unmatched. The CDR3 loop reads CASKELAGDYNEQFF. CDR3 DNA sequence: TGTGCCAGCAAAGAACTAGCGGGGGACTACAATGAGCAGTTCTTC.

This CDR3 reads CASKLGTASYEQYF. The CDR3 DNA is TGCGCCAGCAAATTAGGCACAGCCTCCTACGAGCAGTACTTC. The rearrangement uses TRBV4-1 and TRBJ2-7; no clear D. Trimming pared 7 bases from V and 0 bases from J, leaving 13 bases between. This CDR3 comprises 14 residues. Germline loops: CDR1 MGHRA, CDR2 YSYEKL.

There are a few counts of this clonotype. This chain uses TRBV5-1 with TRBJ1-4; D is ambiguous. V shed 0 bases and J shed 7 bases, with 10 bases lying between them. The V gene's germline CDR1 is SGHRS and CDR2 YFSETQ. CDR3 length: 14 amino acids. CDR3 protein: CASSLEGLPEKLFF. The CDR3 region has the DNA TGCGCCAGCAGCTTGGAGGGTTTGCCTGAAAAACTGTTTTTT. Full variable domain (rest looked up from reference TRBV5-1 and TRBJ1-4): KAGVTQTPRYLIKTRGQQVTLSCSPISGHRSVSWYQQTPGQGLQFLFEYFSETQRNKGNFPGRFSGRQFSNSRSEMNVSTLELGDSALYLCASSLEGLPEKLFFGSGTQLSVL.

The chain combines TRBV5-1 with TRBJ1-6; the D is unclear. The germline CDR1 and CDR2 sequences are SGHRS and YFSETQ. This CDR3 has 14 residues. V lost 7 bases and J lost 8, with 16 bases in between. The CDR3 protein is CASGPRTFHSPLHF. The CDR3 DNA follows: TGCGCCAGCGGTCCGCGCACCTTCCATTCACCCCTCCACTTT.

V and J are TRBV10-2 and TRBJ2-5; 8 bases fit TRBD2. Germline V gives CDR1 WSHSY, CDR2 SAAADI. This CDR3 comprises 14 residues. V shed 6 bases and J 2 bases; nucleotides not matched to a gene: 5. The DNA for the CDR3 is TGCGCCAGCAGAATAGCGGGGTGGCAAGAGACCCAGTACTTC. Translating it yields CASRIAGWQETQYF.